A selection of T cell receptor beta chains follows, all from one sample in a study of blood T cell repertoires in COVID-19. Repertoires were generated with immunoSEQ multiplex PCR, while TCRdb's copy carries only in-frame clones and drops some. Of 150,000 to 200,000 clones listed, roughly nine tenths are singletons. What was sequenced was peripheral blood. The receptors come from a young man who had recovered from COVID-19. CDR3s include the opening cysteine and the closing phenylalanine or tryptophan. A D gene is named only where the DNA matches it firmly. Not all rows give a size; the values are once, few, many and, for expanded clones, a class.

v_call	clone_size	j_call	d_call	cdr3_aa
TRBV7-9	NA	TRBJ2-2	NA	CASSFGGDRPTGELFF
TRBV6-2/TRBV6-3	NA	TRBJ1-2	NA	CASSYEGSGGYTF
TRBV3-1/TRBV3-2	NA	TRBJ2-5	TRBD2	CASSHSGGGAETQYF
TRBV6-6	few	TRBJ1-1	NA	CASSYSGPEAFF
TRBV5-5	NA	TRBJ2-3	TRBD2	CASSLKGRELDTQYF
TRBV6-2/TRBV6-3	NA	TRBJ1-5	NA	CASSYLENQPQHF
TRBV19	NA	TRBJ2-2	TRBD1	CASSIGDRVTGELFF
TRBV10-3	NA	TRBJ2-1	TRBD2	CAISESEASGNEQFF
TRBV18	NA	TRBJ2-1	NA	CASSSTANEQFF
TRBV13	NA	TRBJ2-7	TRBD2	CASSPRGGRHEQYF
TRBV5-1	NA	TRBJ1-1	TRBD1	CASSHKLTGVGTEAFF
TRBV27	NA	TRBJ2-2	NA	CASTGGFVIGPGELFF
TRBV6-5	once	TRBJ1-3	NA	CASSYSTGFGGNTIYF
TRBV10-3	NA	TRBJ2-1	TRBD2	CAISGLAGGHEQFF
TRBV7-2	NA	TRBJ1-6	NA	CASSWRNGYNSPLHF
TRBV19	NA	TRBJ2-1	NA	CASSIGGSVSYNEQFF
TRBV27	once	TRBJ1-3	NA	CASSLSGQISGNTIYF
TRBV29-1	NA	TRBJ2-1	NA	CSVLGLSSYNEQFF
TRBV18	NA	TRBJ2-6	TRBD2	CASSPQREGNVLTF
TRBV28	NA	TRBJ2-7	TRBD1	CASSLATGSYEQYF
TRBV6-5	NA	TRBJ2-3	NA	CASHPADSRTDTQYF
TRBV7-2	NA	TRBJ2-5	TRBD1	CATSLGRGTETQYF
TRBV6-5	NA	TRBJ1-1	NA	CASSYSQNLNTEAFF
TRBV9	once	TRBJ2-7	NA	CASSGDHYYEQYF
TRBV7-7	NA	TRBJ2-1	NA	CASSFSANNEQFF
TRBV11-2	NA	TRBJ2-1	NA	CASSLGEQASSYNEQFF
TRBV27	NA	TRBJ1-6	NA	CASSLSSRSPLHF
TRBV10-2	NA	TRBJ1-1	NA	CASSEGSNEAFF
TRBV3-1/TRBV3-2	NA	TRBJ2-1	NA	CASSREVSGNNEQFF
TRBV4-3	NA	TRBJ1-6	NA	CASSQDRRGHSPLHF
TRBV11-2	NA	TRBJ2-7	NA	CASSLLYYEQYF
TRBV7-9	NA	TRBJ1-2	TRBD1	CASSSNEHDRGDGYTF
TRBV6-5	NA	TRBJ1-6	TRBD1	CASSYDRVGNSPLHF